This TCR beta chain is from a study of T-cell memory formation after mild COVID-19. General study findings and limits: Shrinking CD4+ clones were chiefly CM and EM; CD8+ ones were chiefly EMRA.

TCRdb re-derived calls from the 5' RACE reads in MiXCR, one entry per CDR3 protein. The sample yields about 470,000 distinct CDR3 sequences, more than 20% seen once. A few counts support this clonotype. Its antigen is currently unknown. Trimming cost V 5 bases and J 4 bases, with 15 bases left between them. Germline V lookup: CDR1 LNHDA, CDR2 SQIVND (reference sequence). The CDR3 extends over 14 amino acids. The sequenced material came from PBMCs or a T cell subset sorted from them (not recorded which). This sequence joins TRBV19 and TRBJ2-7, with D tentatively TRBD1 (5 bases). The clonotype originates from an adult woman who had mild COVID-19 (a few samples of this study predate the infection). Cell type and time point are not known. CDR3 coding DNA: TGTGCCAGTAGTCGCTGGTTGGGGCCATACGAGCAGTACTTC. Translating gives CASSRWLGPYEQYF.